These 7 T cell receptor beta chains share one sample of origin, sequenced in a study of neurological immune-mediated disorders (dated by TCRdb to the late 2010s). The library was made by 5' RACE. Instrument on record: Illumina HiSeq 2500. In TCRdb, the public reads were trimmed at Q25 with fastp and aligned with MiXCR, with productive beta chains retained. Here each entry gathers all rows of one CDR3 protein and keeps the most common genes and DNA. Here the sample has 39,000 or so distinct CDR3 sequences; more than 4.5% occur a single time. The ten largest clones capture 7% to 9.5% of the sample. Material: CD4+ T cells from blood. The receptors were sampled from a man aged 18 to 35 in good health.

This clonotype was counted ten times or more. V usage is TRBV14 and J usage is TRBJ1-6; the match to TRBD1 covers 8 bases. This CDR3 comprises 15 residues. V shed 4 bases, J shed 3 bases, and the junction held 2 bases outside the gene matches. CDR1 is SGHDN, CDR2 FVKESK, per germline. CDR3 residues: CASSRQGHYNSPLHF. CDR3 DNA sequence: TGTGCCAGCAGCCGACAGGGGCACTATAATTCACCCCTCCACTTT. Variable domain in full (rest from reference TRBV14 and TRBJ1-6): EAGVTQFPSHSVIEKGQTVTLRCDPISGHDNLYWYRRVMGKEIKFLLHFVKESKQDESGMPNNRFLAERTGGTYSTLKVQPAELEDSGVYFCASSRQGHYNSPLHFGNGTRLTVT.

This clonotype has a count of ten or more. The rearrangement uses TRBV29-1 and TRBJ1-1; the D gene is possibly TRBD1 (6 bases). CDR3 length: 14 residues. V dropped 6 bases and J dropped 1 base, with 15 bases sitting between them. Germline CDR1 is SQVTM and CDR2 is ANQGSEA. The CDR3 region is CSVHTGMTNTEAFF. The CDR3 nucleotides read TGCAGCGTCCACACAGGGATGACGAACACTGAAGCTTTCTTT.

J is TRBJ2-1 and V is TRBV20-1; D is possibly TRBD2 (6 bases). This CDR3 is 10 amino acids long. Per the germline V gene, CDR1 is DFQATT and CDR2 is SNEGSKA (reference sequence). The chain's CDR3 is CSAGRNEQFF. For the CDR3, the DNA is TGCAGCGCTGGGAGGAATGAGCAGTTCTTC.

The table lists this clonotype with many counts. The V call is TRBV20-1, the J call TRBJ2-3; TRBD2 might be the D (6 bases). CDR3 length: 14 residues. V lost 0 bases, J lost 4 bases, and 11 bases lay in between. In germline, CDR1 is DFQATT, CDR2 SNEGSKA (reference sequence). The CDR3 coding sequence is TGCAGTGCTAGAGATCCGACTAGTCCAGATACGCAGTATTTT. Translating it yields CSARDPTSPDTQYF.

The sample holds many counts of this clonotype. The rearrangement uses TRBV4-2 and TRBJ2-7; the D gene is possibly TRBD1 (6 bases). The germline gives CDR1 LGHNA, CDR2 YNFKEQ. Trimming cost V 0 bases and J 4 bases, with 16 bases left between them. This CDR3 has 16 residues. The CDR3: CASSQEVQGGYYEQYF. CDR3 in DNA: TGTGCCAGCAGCCAAGAAGTACAGGGCGGGTATTACGAGCAGTACTTC.

J is TRBJ1-5 and V is TRBV7-9, with D possibly being TRBD1 (6 bases). The CDR3 is 18 amino acids. CDR1 and CDR2 (germline): SEHNR, FQNEAQ (reference sequence). The ends were cut back, 5 bases at V and 1 base at J, with 21 bases in the middle. The CDR3 DNA is TGTGCCAGCAGCCATCGGGGGGGCGGCGCAGTCAGCAATCAGCCCCAGCATTTT. Its protein product is CASSHRGGGAVSNQPQHF. Using reference TRBV7-9 and TRBJ1-5 for the parts outside the CDR3, the full variable domain is DTGVSQNPRHKITKRGQNVTFRCDPISEHNRLYWYRQTLGQGPEFLTYFQNEAQLEKSRLLSDRFSAERPKGSFSTLEIQRTEQGDSAMYLCASSHRGGGAVSNQPQHFGDGTRLSIL.

The chain recombines TRBV9 with TRBJ1-2; maybe TRBD1 (5 bases). The germline V gene has CDR1 SGDLS and CDR2 YYNGEE. The CDR3 runs 14 residues. V dropped 2 bases and J dropped 6 bases, with 14 bases sitting between them. For the CDR3, the DNA is TGTGCCAGCAGCGTGGGGCCAGCGAACCATGGCTACACCTTC. It is translated as CASSVGPANHGYTF.